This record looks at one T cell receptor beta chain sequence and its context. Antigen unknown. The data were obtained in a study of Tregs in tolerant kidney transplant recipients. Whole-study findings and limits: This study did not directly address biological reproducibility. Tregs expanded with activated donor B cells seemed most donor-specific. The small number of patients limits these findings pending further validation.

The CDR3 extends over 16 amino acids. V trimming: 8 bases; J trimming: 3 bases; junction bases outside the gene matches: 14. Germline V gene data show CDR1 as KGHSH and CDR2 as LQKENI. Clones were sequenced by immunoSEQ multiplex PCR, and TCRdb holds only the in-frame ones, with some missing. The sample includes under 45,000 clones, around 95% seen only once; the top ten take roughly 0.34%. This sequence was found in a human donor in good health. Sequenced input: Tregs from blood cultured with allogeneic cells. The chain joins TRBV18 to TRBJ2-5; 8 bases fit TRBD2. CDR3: CASHGPRGAQEETQYF. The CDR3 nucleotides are TGTGCCAGCCATGGACCGCGGGGGGCCCAAGAAGAGACCCAGTACTTC. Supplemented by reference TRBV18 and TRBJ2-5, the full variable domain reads NAGVMQNPRHLVRRRGQEARLRCSPMKGHSHVYWYRQLPEEGLKFMVYLQKENIIDESGMPKERFSAEFPKEGPSILRIQQVVRGDSAAYFCASHGPRGAQEETQYFGPGTRLLVL.